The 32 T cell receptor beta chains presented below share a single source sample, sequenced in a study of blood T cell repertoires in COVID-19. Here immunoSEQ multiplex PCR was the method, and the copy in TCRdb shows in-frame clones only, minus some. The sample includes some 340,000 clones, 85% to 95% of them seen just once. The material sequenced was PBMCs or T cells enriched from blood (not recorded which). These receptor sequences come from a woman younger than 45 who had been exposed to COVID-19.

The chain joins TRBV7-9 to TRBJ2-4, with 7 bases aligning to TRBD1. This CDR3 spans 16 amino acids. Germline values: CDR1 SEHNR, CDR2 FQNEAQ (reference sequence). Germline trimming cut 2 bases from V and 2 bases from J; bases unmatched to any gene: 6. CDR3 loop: CASSLLNRGPKNIQYF. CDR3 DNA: TGTGCCAGCAGCTTACTGAACAGGGGACCCAAAAACATTCAGTACTTC.

The chain's CDR3 is CASSLDSSTNEKLFF. In nucleotides, the CDR3 is TGCGCCAGCAGCTTGGACAGTTCCACTAATGAAAAACTGTTTTTT. The chain couples TRBV5-1 to TRBJ1-4; D gene ambiguous. V was pared by 0 bases and J by 2 bases, with 8 bases between. Germline V lookup: CDR1 SGHRS, CDR2 YFSETQ. This CDR3 region has 15 residues.

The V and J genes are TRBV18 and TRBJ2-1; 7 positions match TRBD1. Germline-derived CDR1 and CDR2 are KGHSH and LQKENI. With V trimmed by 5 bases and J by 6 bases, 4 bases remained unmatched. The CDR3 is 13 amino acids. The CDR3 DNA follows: TGTGCCAGCTCAATCCGGGACAGCAATGAGCAGTTCTTC. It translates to CASSIRDSNEQFF. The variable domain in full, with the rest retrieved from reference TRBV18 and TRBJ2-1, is NAGVMQNPRHLVRRRGQEARLRCSPMKGHSHVYWYRQLPEEGLKFMVYLQKENIIDESGMPKERFSAEFPKEGPSILRIQQVVRGDSAAYFCASSIRDSNEQFFGPGTRLTVL.

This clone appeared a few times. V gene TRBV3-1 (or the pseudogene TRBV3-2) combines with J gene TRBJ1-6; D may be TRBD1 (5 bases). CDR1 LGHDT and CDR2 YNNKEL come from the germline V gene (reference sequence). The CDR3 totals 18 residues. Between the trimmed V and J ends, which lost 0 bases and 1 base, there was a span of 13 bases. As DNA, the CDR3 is TGTGCCAGCAGCCAAGATGGGGGTGGACTATCCTATAATTCACCCCTCCACTTT. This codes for CASSQDGGGLSYNSPLHF.

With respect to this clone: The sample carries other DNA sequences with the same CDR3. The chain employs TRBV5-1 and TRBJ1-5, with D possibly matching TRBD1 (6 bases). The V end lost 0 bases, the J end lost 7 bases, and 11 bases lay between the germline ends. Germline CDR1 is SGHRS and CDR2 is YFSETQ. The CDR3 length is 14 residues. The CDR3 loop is CASSLEGRGQPQHF. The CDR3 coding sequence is TGCGCCAGCAGCTTGGAGGGCAGGGGCCAGCCCCAGCATTTT.

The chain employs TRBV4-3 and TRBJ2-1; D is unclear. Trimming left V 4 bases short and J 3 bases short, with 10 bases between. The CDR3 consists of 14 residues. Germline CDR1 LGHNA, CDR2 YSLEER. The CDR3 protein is CASSRYDDYNEQFF. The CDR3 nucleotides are TGCGCCAGCAGCCGCTACGATGACTACAATGAGCAGTTCTTC.

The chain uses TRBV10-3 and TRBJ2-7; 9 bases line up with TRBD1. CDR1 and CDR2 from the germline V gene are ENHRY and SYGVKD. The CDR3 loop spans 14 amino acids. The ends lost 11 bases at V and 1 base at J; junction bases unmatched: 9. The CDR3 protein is CAVVPDRGSYEQYF. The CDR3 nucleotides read TGTGCCGTTGTTCCGGACAGGGGATCCTACGAGCAGTACTTC.

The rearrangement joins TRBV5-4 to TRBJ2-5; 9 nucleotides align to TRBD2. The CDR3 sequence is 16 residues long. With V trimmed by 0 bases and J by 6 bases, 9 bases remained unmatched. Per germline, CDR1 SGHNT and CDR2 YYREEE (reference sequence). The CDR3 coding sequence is TGTGCCAGCAGCTTGGGGGGACTAGCATTAGGGCAGACCCAGTACTTC. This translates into CASSLGGLALGQTQYF. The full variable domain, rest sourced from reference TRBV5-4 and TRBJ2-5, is ETGVTQSPTHLIKTRGQQVTLRCSSQSGHNTVSWYQQALGQGPQFIFQYYREEENGRGNFPPRFSGLQFPNYSSELNVNALELDDSALYLCASSLGGLALGQTQYFGPGTRLLVL.

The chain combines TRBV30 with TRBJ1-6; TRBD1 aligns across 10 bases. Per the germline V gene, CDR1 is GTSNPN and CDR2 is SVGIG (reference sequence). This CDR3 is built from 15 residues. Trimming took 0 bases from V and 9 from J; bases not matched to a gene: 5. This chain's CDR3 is CAWSVPGTGVSPLHF. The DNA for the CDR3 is TGTGCCTGGAGTGTACCTGGGACAGGGGTTTCACCCCTCCACTTT.

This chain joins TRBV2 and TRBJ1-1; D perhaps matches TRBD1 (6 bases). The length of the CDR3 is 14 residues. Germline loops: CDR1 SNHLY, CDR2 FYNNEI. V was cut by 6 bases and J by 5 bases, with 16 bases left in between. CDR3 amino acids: CASSRMTGYTEAFF. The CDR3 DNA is TGTGCCAGCAGCCGAATGACAGGATATACTGAAGCTTTCTTT.

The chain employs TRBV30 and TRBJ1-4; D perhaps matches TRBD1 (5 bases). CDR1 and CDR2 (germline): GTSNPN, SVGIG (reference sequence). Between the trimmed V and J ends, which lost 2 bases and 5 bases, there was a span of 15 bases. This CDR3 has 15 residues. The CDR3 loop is CAWSTTGTWNEKLFF. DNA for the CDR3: TGTGCCTGGAGTACAACCGGGACTTGGAATGAAAAACTGTTTTTT.

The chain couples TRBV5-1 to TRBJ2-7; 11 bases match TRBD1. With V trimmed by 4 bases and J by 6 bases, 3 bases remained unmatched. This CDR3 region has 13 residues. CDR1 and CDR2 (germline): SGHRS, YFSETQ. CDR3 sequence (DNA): TGCGCCAGCAGCCCGGACAGGGGGCGCGAGCAGTACTTC. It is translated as CASSPDRGREQYF.

Here the CDR3 DNA reads TGTGCCAGCAGCTTGGACAGAACCCAGGTCGAGCAGTACTTC. Protein sequence: CASSLDRTQVEQYF. The chain has TRBV7-9 and TRBJ2-7, with D perhaps matching TRBD1 (6 bases). The CDR3 length is 14 residues. V lost 3 bases and J lost 6, with 15 bases in between. The germline gives CDR1 SEHNR, CDR2 FQNEAQ (reference sequence).

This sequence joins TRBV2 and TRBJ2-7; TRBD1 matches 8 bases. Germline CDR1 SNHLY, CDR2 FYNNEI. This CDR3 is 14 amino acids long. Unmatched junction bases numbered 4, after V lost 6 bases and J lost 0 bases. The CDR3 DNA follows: TGTGCCAGCAGGGGGACAGGACGCTCCTACGAGCAGTACTTC. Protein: CASRGTGRSYEQYF.

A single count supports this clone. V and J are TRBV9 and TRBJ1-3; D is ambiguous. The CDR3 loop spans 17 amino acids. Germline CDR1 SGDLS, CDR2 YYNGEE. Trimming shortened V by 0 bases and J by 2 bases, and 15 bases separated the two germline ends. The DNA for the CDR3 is TGTGCCAGCAGCGTAGAATCCCGGGGTGGGCCTGGAAACACCATATATTTT. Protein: CASSVESRGGPGNTIYF.

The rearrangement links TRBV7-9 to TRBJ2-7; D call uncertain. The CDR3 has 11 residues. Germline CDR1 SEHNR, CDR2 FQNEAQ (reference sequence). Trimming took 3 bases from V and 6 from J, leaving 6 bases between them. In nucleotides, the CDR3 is TGTGCCAGCAGCTTCGAGAGCGAGCAGTACTTC. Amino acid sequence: CASSFESEQYF.

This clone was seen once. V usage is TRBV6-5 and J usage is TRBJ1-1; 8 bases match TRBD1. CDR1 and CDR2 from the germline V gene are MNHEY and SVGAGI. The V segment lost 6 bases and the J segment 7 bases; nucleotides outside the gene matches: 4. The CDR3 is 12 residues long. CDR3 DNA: TGTGCCAGCAGGGATGGGACAGGTGAAGCTTTCTTT. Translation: CASRDGTGEAFF.

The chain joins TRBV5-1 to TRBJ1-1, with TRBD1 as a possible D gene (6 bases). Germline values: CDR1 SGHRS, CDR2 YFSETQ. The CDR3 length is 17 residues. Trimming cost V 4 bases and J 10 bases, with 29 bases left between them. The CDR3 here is CASSRAPTRTTRGGAFF. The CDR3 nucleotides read TGCGCCAGCAGCCGTGCCCCGACACGCACAACTAGGGGGGGAGCTTTCTTT.

CDR3 nucleotide sequence: TGTGCCAGCAGGGATTCGACCCTTGGGGGGAGCACTGAAGCTTTCTTT. Its protein is CASRDSTLGGSTEAFF. The J gene is TRBJ1-1, the V gene TRBV3-1 (or the pseudogene TRBV3-2); tentative D call: TRBD1 (5 bases). This CDR3 is built from 16 residues. Trimming left V 6 bases short and J 4 bases short, with 21 bases between. Germline lookup yields CDR1 LGHDT and CDR2 YNNKEL (reference sequence).

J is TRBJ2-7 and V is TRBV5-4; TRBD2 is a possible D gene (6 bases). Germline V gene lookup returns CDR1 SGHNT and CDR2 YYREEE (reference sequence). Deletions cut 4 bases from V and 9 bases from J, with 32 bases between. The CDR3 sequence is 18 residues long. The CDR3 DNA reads TGTGCCAGCAGCACCCGCTCCTTAGGAGGGGCCGTCTCTATGCGGCAGTACTTC. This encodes CASSTRSLGGAVSMRQYF.

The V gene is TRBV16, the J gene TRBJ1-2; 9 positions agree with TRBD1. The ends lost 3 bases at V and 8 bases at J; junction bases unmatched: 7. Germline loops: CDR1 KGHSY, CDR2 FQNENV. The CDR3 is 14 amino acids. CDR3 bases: TGTGCCAGCAGCCAGCAAAACAGGGGGCGAGGCTACACCTTC. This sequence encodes CASSQQNRGRGYTF. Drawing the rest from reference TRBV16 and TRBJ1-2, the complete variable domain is GEEVAQTPKHLVRGEGQKAKLYCAPIKGHSYVFWYQQVLKNEFKFLISFQNENVFDETGMPKERFSAKCLPNSPCSLEIQATKLEDSAVYFCASSQQNRGRGYTFGSGTRLTVV.

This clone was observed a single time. This chain's CDR3 is CASSYDRVQETQYF. For the CDR3, the DNA is TGTGCCAGCAGCTACGACAGGGTCCAAGAGACCCAGTACTTC. The chain uses TRBV11-2 and TRBJ2-5; 7 bases fit TRBD1. CDR3 length: 14 amino acids. Trimming at V came to 4 bases and at J to 1 base, leaving 3 bases not matched to a gene. CDR1 SGHAT and CDR2 FQNNGV come from the germline V gene.

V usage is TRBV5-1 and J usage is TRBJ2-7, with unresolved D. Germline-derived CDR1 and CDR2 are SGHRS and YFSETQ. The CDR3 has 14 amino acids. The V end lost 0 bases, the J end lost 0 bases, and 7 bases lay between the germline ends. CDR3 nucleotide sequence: TGCGCCAGCAGCTTGGGGCGGTCCTCCTACGAGCAGTACTTC. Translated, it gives CASSLGRSSYEQYF.

The CDR3 region is CAWSGTAYSNQPQHF. CDR3 sequence (DNA): TGTGCCTGGAGCGGGACAGCTTATAGCAATCAGCCCCAGCATTTT. The chain combines TRBV30 with TRBJ1-5; TRBD1 matches 7 bases. In germline, CDR1 is GTSNPN, CDR2 SVGIG (reference sequence). J gave up 0 bases and V 3 bases, and 5 bases lay outside the gene matches. The CDR3 runs to 15 residues.

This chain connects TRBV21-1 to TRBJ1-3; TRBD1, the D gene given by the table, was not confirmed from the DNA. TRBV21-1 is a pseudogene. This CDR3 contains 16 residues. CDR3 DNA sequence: TGTGCCAGCAGCACTTGGACAGGGAGCTCTGGAAACACCATATATTTT. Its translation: CASSTWTGSSGNTIYF.

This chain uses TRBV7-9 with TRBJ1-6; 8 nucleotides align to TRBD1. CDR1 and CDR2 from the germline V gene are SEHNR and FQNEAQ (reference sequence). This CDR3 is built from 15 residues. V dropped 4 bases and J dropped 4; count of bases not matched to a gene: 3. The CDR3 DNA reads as TGTGCCAGCAGCTCAGGGGGCGCATATAATTCACCCCTCCACTTT. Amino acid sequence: CASSSGGAYNSPLHF.

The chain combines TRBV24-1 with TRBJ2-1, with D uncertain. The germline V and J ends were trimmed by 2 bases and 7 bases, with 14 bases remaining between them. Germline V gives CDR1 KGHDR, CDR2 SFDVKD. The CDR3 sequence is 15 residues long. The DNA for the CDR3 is TGTGCCACCAGTGATTATAGCCTTCAGAGGAATGAGCAGTTCTTC. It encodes CATSDYSLQRNEQFF.

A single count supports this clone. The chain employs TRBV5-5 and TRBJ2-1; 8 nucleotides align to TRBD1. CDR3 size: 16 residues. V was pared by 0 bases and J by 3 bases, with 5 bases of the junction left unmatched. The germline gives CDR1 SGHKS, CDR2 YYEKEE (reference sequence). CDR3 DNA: TGTGCCAGCAGCTTGGGTGCTGGACAGGGCTACAATGAGCAGTTCTTC. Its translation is CASSLGAGQGYNEQFF.

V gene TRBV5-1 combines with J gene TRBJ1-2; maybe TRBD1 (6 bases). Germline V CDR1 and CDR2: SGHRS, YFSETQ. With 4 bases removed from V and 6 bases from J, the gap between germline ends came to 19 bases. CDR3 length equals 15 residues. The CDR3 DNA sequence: TGCGCCAGCAGCCCCGCCACTCCGGGACAACATGGCTACACCTTC. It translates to CASSPATPGQHGYTF.

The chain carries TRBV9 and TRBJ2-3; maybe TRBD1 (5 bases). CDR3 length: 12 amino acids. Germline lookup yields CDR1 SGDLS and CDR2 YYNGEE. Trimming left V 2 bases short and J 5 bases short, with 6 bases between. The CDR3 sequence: CASSVQGDTQYF. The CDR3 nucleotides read TGTGCCAGCAGCGTCCAGGGAGATACGCAGTATTTT.

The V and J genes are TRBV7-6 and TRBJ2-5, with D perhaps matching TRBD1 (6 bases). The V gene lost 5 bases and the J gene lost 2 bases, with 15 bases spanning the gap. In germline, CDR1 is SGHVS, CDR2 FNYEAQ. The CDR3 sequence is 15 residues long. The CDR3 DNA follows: TGTGCCAGCAGCCCCACGAGGGGGTCACAAGAGACCCAGTACTTC. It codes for CASSPTRGSQETQYF.

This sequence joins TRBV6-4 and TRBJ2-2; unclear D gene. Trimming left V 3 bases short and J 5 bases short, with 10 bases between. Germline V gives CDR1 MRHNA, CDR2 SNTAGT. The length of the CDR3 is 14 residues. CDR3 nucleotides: TGTGCCAGCAGTGAACAGCTTGGGACCGGGGAGCTGTTTTTT. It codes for CASSEQLGTGELFF.